The 7 T cell receptor beta chains below come from one sample, sequenced in a study of a mutant IDH1 vaccine in newly diagnosed glioma. Time point reported: week 47, end of study. Topical imiquimod was applied with each vaccine dose, which held 300 ug of mutant IDH1 20-mer peptide. The method was immunoSEQ multiplex PCR; TCRdb's version includes in-frame clones alone and lacks a portion of them. The data hold tens of thousands of clones, with 75% to 90% observed a single time. These receptors lack a known antigen. This specimen was PBMCs, taken from a glioma patient whose treatment included an IDH1 peptide vaccine. The receptors here all came from a woman in her forties or fifties with glioma.

V is TRBV10-3 and J is TRBJ2-1; 10 nucleotides align to TRBD2. This CDR3 is 16 amino acids long. Unmatched junction bases numbered 5, after V lost 0 bases and J lost 6 bases. Germline lookup yields CDR1 ENHRY and CDR2 SYGVKD. CDR3 DNA sequence: TGTGCCATCAGTGAGTCGAGCGGGGGGGCTCGCAATGAGCAGTTCTTC. This codes for CAISESSGGARNEQFF.

The V call is TRBV6-5, the J call TRBJ2-7; 10 bases match TRBD2. Germline CDR1 reads MNHEY; CDR2 reads SVGAGI. The CDR3 totals 15 residues. V shed 5 bases, J shed 6 bases, and the junction held 10 bases outside the gene matches. This chain's CDR3 is CASSTLAGSPSEQYF. In DNA form, the CDR3 reads TGTGCCAGCAGTACACTAGCGGGGTCTCCCTCCGAGCAGTACTTC.

The chain combines TRBV5-5 with TRBJ1-6; D gene ambiguous. The V gene lost 3 bases and the J gene lost 7 bases, with 8 bases spanning the gap. The CDR3 is 13 residues long. Germline lookup yields CDR1 SGHKS and CDR2 YYEKEE (reference sequence). The CDR3 region is CASSSQLNSPLHF. CDR3 in DNA: TGTGCCAGCAGCTCGCAATTAAATTCACCCCTCCACTTT.

The chain couples TRBV6-5 to TRBJ1-1; D is possibly TRBD1 (5 bases). The V gene lost 4 bases and the J gene lost 5 bases, with 11 bases spanning the gap. The CDR3 contains 13 residues. CDR1 is MNHEY and CDR2 is SVGAGI in the germline V gene. CDR3 loop: CASSLTGTTEAFF. The CDR3 coding sequence is TGTGCCAGCAGTTTAACCGGGACTACTGAAGCTTTCTTT.

This chain connects TRBV7-3 to TRBJ2-2; TRBD2 is a possible D gene (5 bases). The CDR3 has 14 residues. The V gene's germline CDR1 is SGHTA and CDR2 FQGTGA. V dropped 5 bases and J dropped 0 bases, with 7 bases sitting between them. CDR3: CASSPLANTGELFF. The CDR3 DNA follows: TGTGCCAGCAGCCCACTAGCGAACACCGGGGAGCTGTTTTTT.

This clone was counted between two and nine times. DNA of the CDR3: TGTGCCAGCAGCTGGGACAGCAATGAGCAGTTCTTC. Translated: CASSWDSNEQFF. This chain connects TRBV7-9 to TRBJ2-1; 7 bases are a match to TRBD1. Germline loops: CDR1 SEHNR, CDR2 FQNEAQ (reference sequence). Losses at the gene ends were 4 bases for V and 6 bases for J; bases not matched to a gene: 0. The CDR3 loop spans 12 amino acids.

This chain uses TRBV19 with TRBJ2-7, with D unresolved. The germline V and J ends were trimmed by 3 bases and 2 bases, with 5 bases remaining between them. The CDR3 extends over 12 amino acids. Germline V gene data show CDR1 as LNHDA and CDR2 as SQIVND (reference sequence). DNA of the CDR3: TGTGCCAGTAGTATGGGTACCTACGAGCAGTACTTC. Translated: CASSMGTYEQYF.